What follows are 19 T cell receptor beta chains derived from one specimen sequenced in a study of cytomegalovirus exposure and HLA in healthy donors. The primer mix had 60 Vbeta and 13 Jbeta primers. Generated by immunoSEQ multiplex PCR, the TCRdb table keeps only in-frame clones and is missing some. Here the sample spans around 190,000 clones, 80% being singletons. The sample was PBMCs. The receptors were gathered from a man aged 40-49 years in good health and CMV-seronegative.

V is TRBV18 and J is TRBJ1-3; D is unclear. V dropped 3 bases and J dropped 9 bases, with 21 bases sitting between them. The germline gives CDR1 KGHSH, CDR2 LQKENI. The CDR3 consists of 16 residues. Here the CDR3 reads CASSPPRGIGQSTIYF. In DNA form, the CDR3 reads TGTGCCAGCTCACCCCCCCGCGGGATCGGTCAGAGCACCATATATTTT. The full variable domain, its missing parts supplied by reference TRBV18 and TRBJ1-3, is NAGVMQNPRHLVRRRGQEARLRCSPMKGHSHVYWYRQLPEEGLKFMVYLQKENIIDESGMPKERFSAEFPKEGPSILRIQQVVRGDSAAYFCASSPPRGIGQSTIYFGEGSWLTVV.

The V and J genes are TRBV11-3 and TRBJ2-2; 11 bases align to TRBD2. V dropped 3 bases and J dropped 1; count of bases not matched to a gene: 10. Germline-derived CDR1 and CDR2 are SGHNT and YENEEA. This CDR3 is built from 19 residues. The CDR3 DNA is TGTGCCAGCAGCTTGAATCGTTTCCTAGCGGGAGGGAACACCGGGGAGCTGTTTTTT. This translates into CASSLNRFLAGGNTGELFF.

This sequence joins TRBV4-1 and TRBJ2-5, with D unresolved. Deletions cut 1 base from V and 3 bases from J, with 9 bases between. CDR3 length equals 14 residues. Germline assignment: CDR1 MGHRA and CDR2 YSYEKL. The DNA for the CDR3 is TGCGCCAGCAGCCAAGTGGGCCCCAAAGAGACCCAGTACTTC. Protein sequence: CASSQVGPKETQYF.

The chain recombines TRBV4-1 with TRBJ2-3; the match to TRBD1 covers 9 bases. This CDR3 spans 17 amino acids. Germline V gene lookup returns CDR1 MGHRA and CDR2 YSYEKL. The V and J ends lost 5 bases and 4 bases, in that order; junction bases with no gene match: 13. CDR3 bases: TGCGCCAGCAGCTTCAAGCCGGGACAGGGTTCCGCAGATACGCAGTATTTT. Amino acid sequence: CASSFKPGQGSADTQYF.

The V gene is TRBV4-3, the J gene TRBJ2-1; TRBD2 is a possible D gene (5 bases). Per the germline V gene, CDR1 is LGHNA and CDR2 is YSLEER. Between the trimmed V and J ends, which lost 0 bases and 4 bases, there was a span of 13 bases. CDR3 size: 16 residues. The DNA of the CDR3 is TGCGCCAGCAGCCAAGAGGGGAGACTAAAGTACAATGAGCAGTTCTTC. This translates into CASSQEGRLKYNEQFF.

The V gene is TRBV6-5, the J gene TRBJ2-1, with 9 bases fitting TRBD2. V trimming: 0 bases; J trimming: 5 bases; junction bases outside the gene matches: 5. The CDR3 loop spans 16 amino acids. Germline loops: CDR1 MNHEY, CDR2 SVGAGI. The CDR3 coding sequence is TGTGCCAGCAGTTACTCGGGGCTAGCGGGGAACAATGAGCAGTTCTTC. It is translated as CASSYSGLAGNNEQFF.

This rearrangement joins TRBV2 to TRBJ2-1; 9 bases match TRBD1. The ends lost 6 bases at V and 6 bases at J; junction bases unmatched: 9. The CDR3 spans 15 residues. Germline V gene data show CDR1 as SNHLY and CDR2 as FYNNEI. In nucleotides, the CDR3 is TGTGCCAGCAGCGGACAGGGGAACCCCTTCAATGAGCAGTTCTTC. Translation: CASSGQGNPFNEQFF.

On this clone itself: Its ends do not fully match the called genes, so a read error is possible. The CDR3 bases are TGTGCCAGCAGCTTGGATGACAATCAGCCCCAACATTTT. This gives the protein CASSLDDNQPQHF. The chain couples TRBV5-4 to TRBJ1-5; D unclear. The CDR3 contains 13 residues. Germline CDR1 is SGHNT and CDR2 is YYREEE (reference sequence).

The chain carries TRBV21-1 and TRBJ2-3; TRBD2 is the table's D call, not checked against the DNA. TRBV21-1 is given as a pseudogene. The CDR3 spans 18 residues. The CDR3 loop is CASSKVSGSPPSTDTQYF. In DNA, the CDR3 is TGTGCCAGCAGCAAAGTAAGCGGGAGCCCTCCTTCCACAGATACGCAGTATTTT.

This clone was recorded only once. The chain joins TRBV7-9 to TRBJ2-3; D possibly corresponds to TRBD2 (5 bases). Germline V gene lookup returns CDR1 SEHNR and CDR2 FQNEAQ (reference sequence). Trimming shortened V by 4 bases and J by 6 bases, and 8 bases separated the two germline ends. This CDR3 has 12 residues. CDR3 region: CASSSGGDTQYF. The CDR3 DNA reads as TGTGCCAGCAGCTCCGGCGGGGATACGCAGTATTTT.

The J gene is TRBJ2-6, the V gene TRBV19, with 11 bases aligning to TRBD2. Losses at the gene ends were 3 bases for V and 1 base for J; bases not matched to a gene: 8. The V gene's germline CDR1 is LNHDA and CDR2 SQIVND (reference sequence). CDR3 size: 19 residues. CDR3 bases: TGTGCCAGTAGTATGAGACTAGCGGGACCCACATCTGGGGCCAACGTCCTGACTTTC. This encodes CASSMRLAGPTSGANVLTF.

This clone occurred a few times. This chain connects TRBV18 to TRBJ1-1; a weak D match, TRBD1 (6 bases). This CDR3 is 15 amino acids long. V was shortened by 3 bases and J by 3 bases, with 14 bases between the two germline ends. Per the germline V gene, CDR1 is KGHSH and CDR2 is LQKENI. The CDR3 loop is CASSPTGLEDTEAFF. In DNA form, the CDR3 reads TGTGCCAGCTCACCTACAGGGTTAGAGGACACTGAAGCTTTCTTT. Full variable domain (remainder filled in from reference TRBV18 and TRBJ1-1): NAGVMQNPRHLVRRRGQEARLRCSPMKGHSHVYWYRQLPEEGLKFMVYLQKENIIDESGMPKERFSAEFPKEGPSILRIQQVVRGDSAAYFCASSPTGLEDTEAFFGQGTRLTVV.

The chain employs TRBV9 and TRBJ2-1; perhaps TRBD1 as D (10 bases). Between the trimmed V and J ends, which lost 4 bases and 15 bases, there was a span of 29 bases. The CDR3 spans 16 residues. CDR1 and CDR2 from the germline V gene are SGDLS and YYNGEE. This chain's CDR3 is CASSLGTGELAGPPFF. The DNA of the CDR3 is TGTGCCAGCAGCCTCGGGACAGGGGAACTAGCGGGCCCTCCGTTCTTC.

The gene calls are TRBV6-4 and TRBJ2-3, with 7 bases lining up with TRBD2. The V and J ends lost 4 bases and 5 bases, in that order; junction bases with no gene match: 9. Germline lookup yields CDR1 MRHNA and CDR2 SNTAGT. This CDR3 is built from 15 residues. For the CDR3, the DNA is TGTGCCAGCAGTGTAACTAGCGCCCTGGGAGATACGCAGTATTTT. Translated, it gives CASSVTSALGDTQYF.

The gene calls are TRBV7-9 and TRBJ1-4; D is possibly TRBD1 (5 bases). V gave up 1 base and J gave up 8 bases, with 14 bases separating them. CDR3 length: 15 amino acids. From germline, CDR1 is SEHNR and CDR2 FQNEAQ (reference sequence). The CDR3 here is CASSLVRQGGEKLFF. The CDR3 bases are TGTGCCAGCAGCTTAGTACGGCAGGGTGGAGAAAAACTGTTTTTT.

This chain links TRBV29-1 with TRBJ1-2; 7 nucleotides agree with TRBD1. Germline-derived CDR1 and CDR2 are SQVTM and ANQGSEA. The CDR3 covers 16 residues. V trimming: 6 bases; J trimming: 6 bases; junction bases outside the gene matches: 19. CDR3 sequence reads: CSVKRPDRDRAHGYTF. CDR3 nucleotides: TGCAGCGTGAAACGACCCGACAGGGACAGAGCCCATGGCTACACCTTC.

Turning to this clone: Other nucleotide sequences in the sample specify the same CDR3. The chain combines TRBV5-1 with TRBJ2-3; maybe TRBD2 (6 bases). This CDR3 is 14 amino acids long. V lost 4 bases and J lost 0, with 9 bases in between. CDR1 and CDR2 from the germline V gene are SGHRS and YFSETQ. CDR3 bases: TGCGCCAGCAGCCTGACTAGTAGCACAGATACGCAGTATTTT. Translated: CASSLTSSTDTQYF.

The CDR3 sequence is CASSSATGQKLTQYF. The CDR3 DNA is TGTGCCAGTAGTAGCGCGACAGGGCAGAAATTGACCCAGTACTTC. The rearrangement links TRBV19 to TRBJ2-5; 7 bases align to TRBD1. The V segment lost 4 bases and the J segment 7 bases; nucleotides outside the gene matches: 12. The CDR3 loop spans 15 amino acids. Germline loops: CDR1 LNHDA, CDR2 SQIVND (reference sequence). Variable domain in full (rest from reference TRBV19 and TRBJ2-5): DGGITQSPKYLFRKEGQNVTLSCEQNLNHDAMYWYRQDPGQGLRLIYYSQIVNDFQKGDIAEGYSVSREKKESFPLTVTSAQKNPTAFYLCASSSATGQKLTQYFGPGTRLLVL.

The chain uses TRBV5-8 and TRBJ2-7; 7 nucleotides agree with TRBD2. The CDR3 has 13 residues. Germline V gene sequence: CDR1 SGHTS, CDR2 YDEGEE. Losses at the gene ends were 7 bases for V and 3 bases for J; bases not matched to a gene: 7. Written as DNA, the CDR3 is TGTGCCAGCCCCGGGACTACCTACTACGAGCAGTACTTC. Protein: CASPGTTYYEQYF.